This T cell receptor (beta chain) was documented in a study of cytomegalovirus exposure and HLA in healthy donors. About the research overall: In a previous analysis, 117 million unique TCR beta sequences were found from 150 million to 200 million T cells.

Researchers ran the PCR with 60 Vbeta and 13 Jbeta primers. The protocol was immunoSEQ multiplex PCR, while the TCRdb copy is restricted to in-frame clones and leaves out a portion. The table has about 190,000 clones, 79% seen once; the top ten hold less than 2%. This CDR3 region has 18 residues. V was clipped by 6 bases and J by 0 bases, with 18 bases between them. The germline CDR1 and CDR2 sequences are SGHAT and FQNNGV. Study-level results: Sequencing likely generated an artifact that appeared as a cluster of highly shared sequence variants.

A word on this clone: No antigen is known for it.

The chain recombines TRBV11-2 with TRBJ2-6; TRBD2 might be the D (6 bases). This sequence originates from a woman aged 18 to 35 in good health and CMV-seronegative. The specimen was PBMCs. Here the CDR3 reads CASRQVAGRSSGANVLTF. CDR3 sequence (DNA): TGTGCCAGCAGACAAGTCGCGGGACGTAGCTCTGGGGCCAACGTCCTGACTTTC.